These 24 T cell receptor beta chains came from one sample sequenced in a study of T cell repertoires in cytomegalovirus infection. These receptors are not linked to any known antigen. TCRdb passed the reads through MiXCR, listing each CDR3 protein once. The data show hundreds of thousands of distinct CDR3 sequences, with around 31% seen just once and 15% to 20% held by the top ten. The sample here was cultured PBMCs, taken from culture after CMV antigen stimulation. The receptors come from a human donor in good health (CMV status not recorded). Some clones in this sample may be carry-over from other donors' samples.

The CDR3 bases are TGTGCCAGTAGTCCCCGGGTTGGACTAGCGGGAGGCGTGAACACCGGGGAGCTGTTTTTT. This gives the protein CASSPRVGLAGGVNTGELFF. This chain uses TRBV19 with TRBJ2-2; 14 bases are shared with TRBD2. Germline V lookup: CDR1 LNHDA, CDR2 SQIVND (reference sequence). V lost 5 bases to trimming and J lost 1 base; unmatched junction nucleotides: 12. The CDR3 has 20 amino acids.

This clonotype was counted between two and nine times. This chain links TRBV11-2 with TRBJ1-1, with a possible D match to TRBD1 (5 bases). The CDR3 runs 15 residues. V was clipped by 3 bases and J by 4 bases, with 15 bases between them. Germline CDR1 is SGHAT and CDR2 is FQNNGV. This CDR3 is CASSFGGRGTTEAFF. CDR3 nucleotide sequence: TGTGCCAGCAGCTTCGGGGGTCGGGGGACCACTGAAGCTTTCTTT.

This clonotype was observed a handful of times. This CDR3 is CASSFMGSTDTQYF. The CDR3 region has the DNA TGTGCCAGCAGTTTTATGGGGAGCACAGATACGCAGTATTTT. The chain is built from TRBV12-3 or TRBV12-4 and TRBJ2-3; no clear D. V was shortened by 3 bases and J by 0 bases, with 7 bases between the two germline ends. This CDR3 contains 14 residues.

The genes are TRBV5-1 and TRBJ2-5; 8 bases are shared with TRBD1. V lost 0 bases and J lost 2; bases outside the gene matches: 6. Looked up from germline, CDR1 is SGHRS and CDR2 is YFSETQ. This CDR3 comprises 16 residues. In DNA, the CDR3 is TGCGCCAGCAGCTTGGCCGCGACAGGGGCTCAAGAGACCCAGTACTTC. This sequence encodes CASSLAATGAQETQYF.

The CDR3 spells CASRLPGLAGGQRQKDTQYF. The CDR3 DNA reads as TGCGCCAGTCGACTACCGGGACTAGCGGGGGGGCAGAGGCAAAAAGATACGCAGTATTTT. The chain couples TRBV4-1 to TRBJ2-3; 16 nucleotides line up with TRBD2. J gave up 5 bases and V 9 bases, and 20 bases lay outside the gene matches. The CDR3 is made up of 20 amino acids. Per germline, CDR1 MGHRA and CDR2 YSYEKL.

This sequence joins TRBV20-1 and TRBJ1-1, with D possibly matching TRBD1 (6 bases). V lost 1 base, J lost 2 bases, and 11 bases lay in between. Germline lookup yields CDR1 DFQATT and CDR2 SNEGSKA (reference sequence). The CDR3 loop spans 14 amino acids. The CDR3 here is CSARAEGGNTEAFF. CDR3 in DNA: TGCAGTGCTAGAGCGGAGGGGGGAAACACTGAAGCTTTCTTT.

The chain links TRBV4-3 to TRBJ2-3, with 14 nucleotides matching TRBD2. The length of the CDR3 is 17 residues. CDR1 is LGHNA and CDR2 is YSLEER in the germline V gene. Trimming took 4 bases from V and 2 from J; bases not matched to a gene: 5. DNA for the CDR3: TGCGCCAGCAGCCCCCGACTAGCGGGAGGGTTCACAGATACGCAGTATTTT. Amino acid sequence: CASSPRLAGGFTDTQYF.

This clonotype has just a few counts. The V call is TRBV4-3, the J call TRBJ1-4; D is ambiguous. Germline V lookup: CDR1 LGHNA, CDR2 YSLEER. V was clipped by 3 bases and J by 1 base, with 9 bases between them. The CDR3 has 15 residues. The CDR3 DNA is TGCGCCAGCAGCCAGGGGAGGGAAACTAATGAAAAACTGTTTTTT. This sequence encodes CASSQGRETNEKLFF.

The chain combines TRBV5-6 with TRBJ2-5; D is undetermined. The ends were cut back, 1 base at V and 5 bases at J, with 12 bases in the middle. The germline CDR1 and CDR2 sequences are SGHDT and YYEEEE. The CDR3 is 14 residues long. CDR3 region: CASSLIQAPETQYF. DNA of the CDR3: TGTGCCAGCAGCTTGATACAAGCCCCTGAGACCCAGTACTTC.

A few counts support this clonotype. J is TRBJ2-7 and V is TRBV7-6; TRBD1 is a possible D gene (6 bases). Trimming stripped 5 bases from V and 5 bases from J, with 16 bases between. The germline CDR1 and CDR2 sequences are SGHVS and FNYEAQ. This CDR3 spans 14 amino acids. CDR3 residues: CASSPRGPRDEQYF. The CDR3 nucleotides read TGTGCCAGCAGCCCCAGGGGCCCCCGTGACGAGCAGTACTTC.

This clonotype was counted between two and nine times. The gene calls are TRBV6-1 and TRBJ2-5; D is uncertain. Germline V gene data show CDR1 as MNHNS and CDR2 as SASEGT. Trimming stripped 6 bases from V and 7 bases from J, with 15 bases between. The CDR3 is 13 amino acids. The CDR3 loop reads CASSEVGRGTQYF. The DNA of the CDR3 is TGTGCCAGCAGCGAGGTTGGCCGCGGGACCCAGTACTTC.

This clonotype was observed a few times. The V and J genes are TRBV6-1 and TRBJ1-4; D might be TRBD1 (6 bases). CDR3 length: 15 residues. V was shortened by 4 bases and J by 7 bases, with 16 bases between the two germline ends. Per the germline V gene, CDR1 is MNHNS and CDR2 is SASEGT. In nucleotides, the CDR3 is TGTGCCAGCAGTGCCTACAGGGCCCAAGGTGAAAAACTGTTTTTT. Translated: CASSAYRAQGEKLFF.

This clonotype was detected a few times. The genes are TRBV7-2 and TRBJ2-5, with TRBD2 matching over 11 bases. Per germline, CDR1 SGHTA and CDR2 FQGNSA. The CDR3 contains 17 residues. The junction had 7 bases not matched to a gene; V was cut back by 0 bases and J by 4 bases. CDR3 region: CASSLASSGRGGETQYF. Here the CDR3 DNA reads TGTGCCAGCAGCTTAGCTAGTAGCGGGAGGGGGGGAGAGACCCAGTACTTC.

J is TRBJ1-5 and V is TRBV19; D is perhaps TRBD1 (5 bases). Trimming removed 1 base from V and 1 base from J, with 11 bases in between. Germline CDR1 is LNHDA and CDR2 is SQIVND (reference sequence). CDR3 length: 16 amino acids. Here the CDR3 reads CASSIGRGVSNQPQHF. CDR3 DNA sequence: TGTGCCAGTAGTATAGGGAGGGGTGTGAGCAATCAGCCCCAGCATTTT.

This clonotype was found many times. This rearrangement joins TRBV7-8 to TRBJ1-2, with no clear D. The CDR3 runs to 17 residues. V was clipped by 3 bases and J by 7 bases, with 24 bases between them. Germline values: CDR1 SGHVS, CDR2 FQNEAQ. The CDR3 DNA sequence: TGTGCCAGCAGCTTTAGGGTACTATTCGCCGGCGCAGGTGGCTACACCTTC. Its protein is CASSFRVLFAGAGGYTF.

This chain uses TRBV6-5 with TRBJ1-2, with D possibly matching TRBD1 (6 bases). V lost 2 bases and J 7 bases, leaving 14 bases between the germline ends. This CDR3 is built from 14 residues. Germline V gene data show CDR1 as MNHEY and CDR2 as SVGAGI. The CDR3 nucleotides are TGTGCCAGCAGTTACGGGGGCCGCTACTTTGGCTACACCTTC. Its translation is CASSYGGRYFGYTF.

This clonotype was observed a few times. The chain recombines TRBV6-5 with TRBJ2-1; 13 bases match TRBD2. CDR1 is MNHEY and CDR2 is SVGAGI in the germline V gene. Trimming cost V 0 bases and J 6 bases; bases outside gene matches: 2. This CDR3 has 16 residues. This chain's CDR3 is CASSYSGLAGTNEQFF. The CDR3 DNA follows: TGTGCCAGCAGTTACTCGGGACTAGCGGGAACCAATGAGCAGTTCTTC.

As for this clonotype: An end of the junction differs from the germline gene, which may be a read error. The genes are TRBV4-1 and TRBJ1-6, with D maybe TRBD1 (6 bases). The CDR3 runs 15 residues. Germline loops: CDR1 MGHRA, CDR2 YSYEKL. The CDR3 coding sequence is TGTGCCAGCAGCCAAGAGGCAGGGGACGATTCACCCCTCCACTTT. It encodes CASSQEAGDDSPLHF.

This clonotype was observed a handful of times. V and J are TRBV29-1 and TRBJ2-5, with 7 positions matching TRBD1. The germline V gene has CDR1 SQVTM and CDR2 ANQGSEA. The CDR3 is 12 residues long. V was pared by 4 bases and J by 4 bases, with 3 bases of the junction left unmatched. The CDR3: CSVARTGETQYF. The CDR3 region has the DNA TGCAGCGTTGCGCGGACAGGAGAGACCCAGTACTTC.

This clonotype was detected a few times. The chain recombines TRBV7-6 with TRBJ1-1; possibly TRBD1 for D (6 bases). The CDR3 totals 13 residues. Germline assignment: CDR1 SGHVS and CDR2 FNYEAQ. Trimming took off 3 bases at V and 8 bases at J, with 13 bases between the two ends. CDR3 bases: TGTGCCAGCAGCTTGAGGGACACGGCCGAAGCTTTCTTT. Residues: CASSLRDTAEAFF.

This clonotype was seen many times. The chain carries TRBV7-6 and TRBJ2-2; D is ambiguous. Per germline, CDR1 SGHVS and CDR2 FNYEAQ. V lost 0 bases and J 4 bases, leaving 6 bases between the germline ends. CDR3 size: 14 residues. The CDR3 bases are TGTGCCAGCAGCTTAGCGAAGACCACCGGGGAGCTGTTTTTT. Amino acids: CASSLAKTTGELFF.

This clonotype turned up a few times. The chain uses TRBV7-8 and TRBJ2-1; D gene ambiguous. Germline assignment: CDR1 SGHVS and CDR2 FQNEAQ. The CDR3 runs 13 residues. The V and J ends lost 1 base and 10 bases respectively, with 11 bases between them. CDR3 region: CASSLGRSREQFF. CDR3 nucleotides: TGTGCCAGCAGCTTAGGGCGGAGCCGCGAGCAGTTCTTC.

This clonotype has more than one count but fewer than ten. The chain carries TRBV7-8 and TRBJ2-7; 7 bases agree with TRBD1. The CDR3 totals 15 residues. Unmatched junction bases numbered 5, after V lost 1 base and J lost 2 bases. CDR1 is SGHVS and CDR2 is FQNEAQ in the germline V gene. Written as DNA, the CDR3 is TGTGCCAGCAGCTTAGTACAGGGGATCCCCTACGAGCAGTACTTC. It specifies CASSLVQGIPYEQYF.

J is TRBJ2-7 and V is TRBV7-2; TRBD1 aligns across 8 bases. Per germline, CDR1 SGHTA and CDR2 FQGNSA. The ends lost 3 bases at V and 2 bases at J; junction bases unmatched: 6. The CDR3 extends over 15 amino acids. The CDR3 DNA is TGTGCCAGCAGCTTCGGACAGGGCTGGGCCTACGAGCAGTACTTC. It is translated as CASSFGQGWAYEQYF.